These 8 T cell receptor beta chains originate from one sample sequenced in a study of blood T cell repertoires in COVID-19. TCRdb's table, derived via immunoSEQ multiplex PCR, lists solely in-frame clones and lacks some. The table includes some 270,000 clones, roughly nine tenths detected once. What was sequenced was peripheral blood. These receptors all stem from a woman aged 60-70 years who had recovered from COVID-19.

The chain has TRBV24-1 and TRBJ1-3, with TRBD1 as a possible D gene (5 bases). The CDR3 runs to 13 residues. V was clipped by 9 bases and J by 4 bases, with 12 bases between them. Per the germline V gene, CDR1 is KGHDR and CDR2 is SFDVKD. CDR3: CATAPGGGNTIYF. The CDR3 DNA sequence: TGTGCCACCGCCCCCGGGGGAGGAAACACCATATATTTT.

V usage is TRBV11-1 and J usage is TRBJ2-1; D is possibly TRBD1 (6 bases). The CDR3 consists of 14 residues. The V gene's germline CDR1 is SGHAT and CDR2 FQDESV (reference sequence). With 7 bases removed from V and 2 bases from J, the gap between germline ends came to 12 bases. This CDR3 is CASTPGGPYNEQFF. DNA for the CDR3: TGTGCCAGCACTCCTGGGGGCCCCTACAATGAGCAGTTCTTC.

Here the CDR3 DNA reads TGTGCCAGCAGTTACAGAGGCGGAATCTACGAGCAGTACTTC. This encodes CASSYRGGIYEQYF. The chain has TRBV6-5 and TRBJ2-7; D call uncertain. V lost 2 bases to trimming and J lost 3 bases, with 11 bases between them. In germline, CDR1 is MNHEY, CDR2 SVGAGI. This CDR3 contains 14 residues.

This rearrangement joins TRBV4-1 to TRBJ1-2; TRBD1 agrees at 7 bases. Per the germline V gene, CDR1 is MGHRA and CDR2 is YSYEKL. V lost 1 base and J lost 4; bases outside the gene matches: 3. The CDR3 sequence is 14 residues long. CDR3 loop: CASSQGDRLYGYTF. CDR3 nucleotide sequence: TGCGCCAGCAGCCAAGGGGACAGACTCTATGGCTACACCTTC.

The chain couples TRBV12-3 or TRBV12-4 to TRBJ2-1, with D possibly matching TRBD1 (5 bases). CDR3 size: 13 residues. V lost 10 bases and J 8 bases, leaving 18 bases between the germline ends. The CDR3 bases are TGTGCCACGTTCAGGGCCCAAGGGGATGAGCAGTTCTTC. Residues: CATFRAQGDEQFF.

The V and J genes are TRBV28 and TRBJ2-1; 12 bases are shared with TRBD2. From germline, CDR1 is MDHEN and CDR2 SYDVKM. The CDR3 covers 15 residues. The J segment lost 6 bases and the V segment lost 3 bases, leaving 3 bases of the junction unmatched. In nucleotides, the CDR3 is TGTGCCAGCAGTTTTGGACTAGCGGGGAGCAATGAGCAGTTCTTC. It is translated as CASSFGLAGSNEQFF.

In this sample, this clone turned up once. The rearrangement uses TRBV4-3 and TRBJ2-2, with 11 bases aligning to TRBD2. Germline loops: CDR1 LGHNA, CDR2 YSLEER. The CDR3 loop spans 16 amino acids. The V and J ends lost 1 base and 7 bases, in that order; junction bases with no gene match: 5. The CDR3 reads CASSQVSGGADGELFF. The CDR3 DNA is TGCGCCAGCAGCCAAGTTAGCGGGGGGGCTGACGGGGAGCTGTTTTTT.

The genes are TRBV10-3 and TRBJ1-1; TRBD1 matches 11 bases. V was pared by 6 bases and J by 3 bases, with 3 bases of the junction left unmatched. The CDR3 runs to 14 residues. Germline CDR1 reads ENHRY; CDR2 reads SYGVKD. CDR3 sequence (DNA): TGTGCCATCAGGGACAGGGGGCAGGACACTGAAGCTTTCTTT. This sequence encodes CAIRDRGQDTEAFF.